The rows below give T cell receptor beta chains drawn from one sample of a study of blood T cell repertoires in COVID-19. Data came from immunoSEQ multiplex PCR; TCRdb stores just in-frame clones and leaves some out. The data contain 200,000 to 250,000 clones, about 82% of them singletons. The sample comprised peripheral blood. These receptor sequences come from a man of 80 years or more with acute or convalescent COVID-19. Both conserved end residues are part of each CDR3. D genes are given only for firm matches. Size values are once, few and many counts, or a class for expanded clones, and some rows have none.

CASSTGQPGNEKLFF	TRBV5-1	TRBD1	-
CASSPTGRVTEAFF	TRBV6-5	-	-
CASSQGWQDFYGYTF	TRBV4-3	-	-
CASSLGDITQYF	TRBV11-2	-	-
CASSPSWGNGQPQHF	TRBV6-5	-	-
CASSPSRGLYNEQFF	TRBV6-5	-	-
CASSDNSNSNQPQHF	TRBV18	-	once
CASRSTGDTEAFF	TRBV25-1	TRBD1	-
CASSYSRGSYEQYF	TRBV6-6	-	-
CASSFGGSTDTQYF	TRBV5-1	-	-
CATSRELAGDNEQFF	TRBV15	TRBD2	-
CASSEDGGGLAGDSQYF	TRBV6-1	TRBD2	-
CASSLGQGYSPLHF	TRBV18	TRBD1	-
CASSLGNRDEKLFF	TRBV5-1	-	-
CASSPGQFAGNTIYF	TRBV18	-	-
CASSPTGYGELFF	TRBV12-3/TRBV12-4	-	-
CASSLLTSGAHNEQFF	TRBV3-1/TRBV3-2	TRBD2	-
CASSLQVWADTQYF	TRBV7-3	-	-
CASSVRSGSTDTQYF	TRBV6-5	-	-
CASSLDPGNNSPLHF	TRBV7-2	-	-
CASSWGTENEKLFF	TRBV5-1	TRBD1	-